Included here is one T cell receptor (beta chain) sequence, with context. What it recognizes is unknown. This entry is derived from a study of T cell responses to AZD1222 COVID-19 vaccine. Broader study findings: Vaccine-associated CD4 TCRs ranged over spike, dominating at 160-218 and 743-854. Every sample of the repertoires postdated the peak T cell response. In a largely white British group with more females than males, clonal diversity was possibly underestimated.

Both about-4-week and about-12-week second-dose recipients were combined. Some clones are missing from TCRdb's copy, which holds only in-frame ones; the method was immunoSEQ multiplex PCR. The table records about 180,000 clones, approximately 94% of them present only once. Germline CDR1 reads KGHSH; CDR2 reads LQKENI. Deletions cut 6 bases from V and 5 bases from J, with 11 bases between. The CDR3 runs 14 residues. The source was peripheral blood, collected 28 days after the second AZD1222 dose. This chain joins TRBV18 and TRBJ1-6; D gene ambiguous. The TCR was taken from an adult who received the AZD1222 COVID-19 vaccine. The CDR3 is CASSHVPNNSPLHF. In nucleotides, the CDR3 is TGTGCCAGCTCCCACGTACCAAATAATTCACCCCTCCACTTT.